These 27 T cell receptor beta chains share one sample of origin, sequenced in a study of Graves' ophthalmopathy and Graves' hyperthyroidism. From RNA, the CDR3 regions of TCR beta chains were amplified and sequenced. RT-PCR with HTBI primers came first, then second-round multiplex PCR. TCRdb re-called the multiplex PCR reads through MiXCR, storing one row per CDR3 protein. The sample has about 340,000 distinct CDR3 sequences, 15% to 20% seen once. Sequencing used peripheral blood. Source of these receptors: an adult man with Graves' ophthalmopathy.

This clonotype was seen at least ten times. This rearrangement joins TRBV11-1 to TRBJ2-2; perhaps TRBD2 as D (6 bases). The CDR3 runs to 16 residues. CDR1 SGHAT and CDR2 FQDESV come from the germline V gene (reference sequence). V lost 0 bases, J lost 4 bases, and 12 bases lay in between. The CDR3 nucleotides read TGTGCCAGCAGCTTAGCGCTTTGGCGGGGCACCGGGGAGCTGTTTTTT. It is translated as CASSLALWRGTGELFF.

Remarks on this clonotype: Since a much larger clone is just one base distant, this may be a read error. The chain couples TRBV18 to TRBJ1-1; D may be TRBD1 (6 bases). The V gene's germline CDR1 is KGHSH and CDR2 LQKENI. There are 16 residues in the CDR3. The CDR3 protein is CAISPPGYRASTEAFF. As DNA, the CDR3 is TGTGCCATCTCACCACCCGGGTACAGGGCGAGCACTGAGGCTTTCTTT.

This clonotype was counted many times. The CDR3 region is CASSTGAEAFF. Here the CDR3 DNA reads TGTGCCAGCTCGACAGGGGCTGAAGCTTTCTTT. This chain joins TRBV18 and TRBJ1-1; 8 bases map to TRBD1. The CDR3 totals 11 residues. CDR1 and CDR2 from the germline V gene are KGHSH and LQKENI. With 6 bases clipped from V and 6 bases from J, the junction kept 0 bases outside the gene matches.

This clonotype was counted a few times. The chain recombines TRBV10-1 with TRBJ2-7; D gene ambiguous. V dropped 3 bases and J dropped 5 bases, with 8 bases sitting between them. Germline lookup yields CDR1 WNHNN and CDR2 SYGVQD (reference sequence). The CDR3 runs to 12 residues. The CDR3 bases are TGCGCCAGCAGTGACTATAAGGACGAGCAGTACTTC. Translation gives CASSDYKDEQYF.

The CDR3 DNA follows: TGTGCCAGCAGCTTGCACTCAGGGCCAGGGAACACCTACACCTTC. Amino acid sequence: CASSLHSGPGNTYTF. This chain uses TRBV5-8 with TRBJ1-2, with D tentatively TRBD1 (5 bases). V lost 1 base and J 10 bases, leaving 20 bases between the germline ends. Looked up from germline, CDR1 is SGHTS and CDR2 is YDEGEE. This CDR3 comprises 15 residues.

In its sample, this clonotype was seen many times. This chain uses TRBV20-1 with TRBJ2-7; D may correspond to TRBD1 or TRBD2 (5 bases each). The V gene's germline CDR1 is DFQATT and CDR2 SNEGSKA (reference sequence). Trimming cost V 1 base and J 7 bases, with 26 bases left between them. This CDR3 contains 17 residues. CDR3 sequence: CSARVSKPGRPLGEQYF. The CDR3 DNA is TGCAGTGCTAGAGTCTCTAAACCGGGACGACCACTGGGTGAGCAGTACTTC.

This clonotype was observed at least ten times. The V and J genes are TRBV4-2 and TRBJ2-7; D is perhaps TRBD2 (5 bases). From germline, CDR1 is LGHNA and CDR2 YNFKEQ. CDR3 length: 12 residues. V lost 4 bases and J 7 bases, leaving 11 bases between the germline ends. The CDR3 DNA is TGTGCCAGCAGCCGGAGGTACGAAGAGCAGTACTTC. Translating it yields CASSRRYEEQYF.

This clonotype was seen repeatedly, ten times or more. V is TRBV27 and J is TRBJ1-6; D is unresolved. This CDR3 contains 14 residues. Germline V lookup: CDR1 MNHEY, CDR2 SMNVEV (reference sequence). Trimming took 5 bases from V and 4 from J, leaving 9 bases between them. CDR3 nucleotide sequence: TGTGCCAGCAGTGTGACGGGGTATAATTCACCCCTCCACTTT. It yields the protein CASSVTGYNSPLHF.

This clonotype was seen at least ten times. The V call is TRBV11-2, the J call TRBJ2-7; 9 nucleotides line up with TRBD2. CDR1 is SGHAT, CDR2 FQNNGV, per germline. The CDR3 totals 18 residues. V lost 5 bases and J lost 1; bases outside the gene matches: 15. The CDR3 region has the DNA TGTGCCAGCAGCCCACGGCCCCTTGCGGGAGGGCCTTCCTACGAGCAGTACTTC. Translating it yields CASSPRPLAGGPSYEQYF.

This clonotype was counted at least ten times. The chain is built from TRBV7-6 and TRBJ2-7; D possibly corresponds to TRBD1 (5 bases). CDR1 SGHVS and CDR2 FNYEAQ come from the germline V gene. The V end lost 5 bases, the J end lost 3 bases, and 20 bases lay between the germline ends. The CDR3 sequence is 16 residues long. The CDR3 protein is CASSPGGRGLVYEQYF. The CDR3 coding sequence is TGTGCCAGCAGCCCAGGTGGTAGGGGTCTGGTCTACGAGCAGTACTTC.

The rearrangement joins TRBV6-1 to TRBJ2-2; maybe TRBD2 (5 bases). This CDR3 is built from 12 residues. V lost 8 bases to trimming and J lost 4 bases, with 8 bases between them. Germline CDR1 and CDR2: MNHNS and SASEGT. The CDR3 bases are TGTGCCAGCGTCCTAGCCACCGGGGAGCTGTTTTTT. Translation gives CASVLATGELFF.

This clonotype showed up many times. This CDR3 reads CASSPDDRGPGIQYF. CDR3 bases: TGTGCCAGCAGCCCCGACGACAGGGGGCCTGGCATTCAGTACTTC. The chain joins TRBV6-2 or TRBV6-3 to TRBJ2-4; 10 nucleotides line up with TRBD1. The CDR3 is made up of 15 amino acids. With 6 bases clipped from V and 9 bases from J, the junction kept 11 bases outside the gene matches. Per the germline V gene, CDR1 is MNHEY and CDR2 is SVGEGT.

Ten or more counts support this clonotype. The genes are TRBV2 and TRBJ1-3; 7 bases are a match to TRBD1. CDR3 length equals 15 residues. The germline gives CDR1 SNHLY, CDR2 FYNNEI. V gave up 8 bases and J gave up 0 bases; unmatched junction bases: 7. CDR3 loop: CASGPGQHSGNTIYF. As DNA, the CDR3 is TGTGCCAGCGGCCCGGGACAGCACTCTGGAAACACCATATATTTT.

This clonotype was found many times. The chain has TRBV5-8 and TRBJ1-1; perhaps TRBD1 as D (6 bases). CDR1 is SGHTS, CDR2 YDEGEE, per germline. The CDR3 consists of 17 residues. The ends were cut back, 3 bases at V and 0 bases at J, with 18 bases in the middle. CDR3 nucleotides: TGTGCCAGCAGCTGGGACCATCGGACAGTGCTGAACACTGAAGCTTTCTTT. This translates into CASSWDHRTVLNTEAFF.

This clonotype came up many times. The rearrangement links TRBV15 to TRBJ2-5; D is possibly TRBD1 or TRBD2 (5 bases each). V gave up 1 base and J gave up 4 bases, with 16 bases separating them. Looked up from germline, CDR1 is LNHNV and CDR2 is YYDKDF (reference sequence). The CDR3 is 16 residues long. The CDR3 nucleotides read TGTGCCACCAGCAGAGCCCGACGGGACCCTCGAGAGACCCAGTACTTC. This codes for CATSRARRDPRETQYF.

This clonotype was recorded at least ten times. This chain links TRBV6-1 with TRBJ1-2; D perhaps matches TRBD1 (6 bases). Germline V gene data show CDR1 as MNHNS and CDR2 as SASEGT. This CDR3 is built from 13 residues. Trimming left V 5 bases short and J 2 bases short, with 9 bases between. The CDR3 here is CASSQDRNYGYTF. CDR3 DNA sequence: TGTGCCAGCAGTCAGGACAGAAACTATGGCTACACCTTC.

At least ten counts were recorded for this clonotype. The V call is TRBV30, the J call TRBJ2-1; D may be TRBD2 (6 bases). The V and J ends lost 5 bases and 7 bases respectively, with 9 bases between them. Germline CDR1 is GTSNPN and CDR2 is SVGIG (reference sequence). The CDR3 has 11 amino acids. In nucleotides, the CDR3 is TGTGCCTGGGGGACTGGAAATGAGCAGTTCTTC. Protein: CAWGTGNEQFF.

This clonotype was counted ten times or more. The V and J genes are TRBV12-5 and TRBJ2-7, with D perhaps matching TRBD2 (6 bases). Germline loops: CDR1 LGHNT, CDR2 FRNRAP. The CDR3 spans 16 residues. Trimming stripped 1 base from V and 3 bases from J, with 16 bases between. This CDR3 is CASGLDTGREIYEQYF. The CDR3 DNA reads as TGTGCTAGTGGTTTGGACACAGGACGGGAGATCTACGAGCAGTACTTC.

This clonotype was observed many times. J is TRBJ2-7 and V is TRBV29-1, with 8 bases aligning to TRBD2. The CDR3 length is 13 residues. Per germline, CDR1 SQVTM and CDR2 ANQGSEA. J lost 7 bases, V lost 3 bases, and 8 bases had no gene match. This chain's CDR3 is CSVERGAVKEQYF. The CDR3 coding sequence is TGCAGCGTTGAGCGGGGGGCGGTGAAAGAGCAGTACTTC.

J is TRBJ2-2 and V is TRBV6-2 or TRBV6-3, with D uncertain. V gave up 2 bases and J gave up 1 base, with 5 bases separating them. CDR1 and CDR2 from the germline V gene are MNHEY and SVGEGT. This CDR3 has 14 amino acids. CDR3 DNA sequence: TGTGCCAGCAGTTACCATATGAACACCGGGGAGCTGTTTTTT. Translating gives CASSYHMNTGELFF.

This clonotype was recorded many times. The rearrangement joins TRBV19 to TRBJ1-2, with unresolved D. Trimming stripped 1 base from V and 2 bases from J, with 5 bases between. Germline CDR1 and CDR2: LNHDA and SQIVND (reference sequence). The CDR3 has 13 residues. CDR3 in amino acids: CASSIARNYGYTF. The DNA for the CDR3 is TGTGCCAGTAGTATAGCGAGAAACTATGGCTACACCTTC.

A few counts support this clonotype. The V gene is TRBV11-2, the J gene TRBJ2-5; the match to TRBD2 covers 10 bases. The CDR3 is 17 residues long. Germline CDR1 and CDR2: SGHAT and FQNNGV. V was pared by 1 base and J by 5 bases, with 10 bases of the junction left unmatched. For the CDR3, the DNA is TGTGCCAGCAGCTTAGGAGGGAGCGGGGGGGCGGGGGAGACCCAGTACTTC. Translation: CASSLGGSGGAGETQYF.

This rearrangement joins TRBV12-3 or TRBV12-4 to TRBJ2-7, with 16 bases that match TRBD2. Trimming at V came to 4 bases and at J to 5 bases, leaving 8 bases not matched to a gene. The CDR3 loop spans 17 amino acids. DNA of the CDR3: TGTGCCAGCAGTTCGTATCCGGGACTAGCGGGAGGGAACGAGCAGTACTTC. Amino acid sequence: CASSSYPGLAGGNEQYF.

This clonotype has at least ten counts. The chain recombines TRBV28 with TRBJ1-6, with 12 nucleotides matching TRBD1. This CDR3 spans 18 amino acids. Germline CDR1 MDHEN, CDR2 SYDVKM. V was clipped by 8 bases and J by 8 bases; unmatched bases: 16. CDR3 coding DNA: TGTGCCAGCGCTCGCGTCGGGACAGGGGGCAGGAATTATTCACCCCTCCACTTT. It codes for CASARVGTGGRNYSPLHF.

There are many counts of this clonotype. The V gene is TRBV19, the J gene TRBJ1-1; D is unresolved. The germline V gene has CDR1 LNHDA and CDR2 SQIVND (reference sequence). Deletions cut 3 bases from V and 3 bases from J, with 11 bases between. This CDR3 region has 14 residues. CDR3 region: CASSMGWQDTEAFF. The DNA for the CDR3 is TGTGCCAGTAGTATGGGATGGCAGGACACTGAAGCTTTCTTT.

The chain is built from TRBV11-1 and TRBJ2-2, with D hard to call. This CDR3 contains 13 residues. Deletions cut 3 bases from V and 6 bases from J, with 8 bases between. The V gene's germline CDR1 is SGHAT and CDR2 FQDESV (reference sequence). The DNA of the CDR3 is TGTGCCAGCAGCTTCGTGGGTGCCGGGGAGCTGTTTTTT. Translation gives CASSFVGAGELFF.

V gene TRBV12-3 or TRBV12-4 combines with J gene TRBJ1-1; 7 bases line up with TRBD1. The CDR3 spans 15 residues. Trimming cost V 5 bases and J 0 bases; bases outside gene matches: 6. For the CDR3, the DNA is TGTGCCAGCAGTGCTCGACAGGGCCTGAACACTGAAGCTTTCTTT. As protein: CASSARQGLNTEAFF.